This paragraph covers one T cell receptor beta chain sequence. One junction end disagrees with the germline gene, perhaps due to a read error. The data were obtained in a study of shared clonotypes between healthy human individuals. Germline CDR1 SGHRS, CDR2 YFSETQ. The CDR3 sequence is 15 residues long. Terminally differentiated effector memory CD45RA+ cells were excluded from the naive CD8 cells, which were CD45RO-negative and positively selected for CCR7. Produced via immunoSEQ multiplex PCR; TCRdb's table is partial and in-frame only. This repertoire shows roughly 590,000 clones, less than 97% found once; its top ten account for about 0.11%.

The chain links TRBV5-1 to TRBJ2-5; 8 nucleotides line up with TRBD2. This sequence was found in a woman aged 25 to 39 in good health. What was sequenced was naive CD8+ T cells sorted from blood. The CDR3 region is CASSQGLGGVETQYF. The CDR3 nucleotides read TGTGCCAGCAGCCAGGGACTAGGAGGCGTAGAGACCCAGTACTTC.